This T cell receptor beta chain was identified during a study of shared clonotypes between healthy human individuals. Each cell subset's genomic DNA was divided evenly among several immunoSEQ plates. Data came from immunoSEQ multiplex PCR; TCRdb stores just in-frame clones and leaves some out. This sample has about 2,500,000 clones, with around 90% found just once. The CDR3 is 15 amino acids. Germline trimming cut 3 bases from V and 1 base from J; bases unmatched to any gene: 5. CDR1 is MNHEY and CDR2 is SMNVEV in the germline V gene (reference sequence). The material sequenced was naive CD4+ T cells sorted from blood. The sample's subset: CD45RA+ positively selected. The sequence came from a man aged 18 to 29 in good health. J is TRBJ2-7 and V is TRBV27; the match to TRBD2 covers 8 bases. CDR3 residues: CASSLAAGGSYEQYF. The CDR3 DNA follows: TGTGCCAGCAGTTTGGCGGCGGGGGGATCCTACGAGCAGTACTTC.